This TCR beta chain was observed in a study of T cells in Graves' hyperthyroidism and ophthalmopathy. Amplification of TCR beta CDR3 regions used RNA as the template. First-round RT-PCR of the TCR CDR3 relied on the HTBI primer set. Using its own MiXCR run on the multiplex PCR reads, TCRdb lists one record per CDR3 protein. The sample yields about 380,000 distinct CDR3 sequences, approximately 15% seen once. This clonotype was detected ten times or more. The CDR3 runs to 19 residues. V lost 4 bases and J lost 3, with 27 bases in between. In germline, CDR1 is MDHEN, CDR2 SYDVKM. The chain has TRBV28 and TRBJ2-5; D could derive from TRBD1 or TRBD2 (6 bases each). This receptor was taken from a man in his thirties or forties with Graves' hyperthyroidism that later progressed to Graves' ophthalmopathy. Sequenced input: blood. The CDR3 here is CASSSPFFIVGGKEETQYF. The CDR3 region has the DNA TGTGCCAGCAGTTCTCCTTTCTTCATTGTGGGGGGCAAGGAAGAGACCCAGTACTTC. Based on the CDR3 plus reference TRBV28 and TRBJ2-5, the full variable domain is DVKVTQSSRYLVKRTGEKVFLECVQDMDHENMFWYRQDPGLGLRLIYFSYDVKMKEKGDIPEGYSVSREKKERFSLILESASTNQTSMYLCASSSPFFIVGGKEETQYFGPGTRLLVL.